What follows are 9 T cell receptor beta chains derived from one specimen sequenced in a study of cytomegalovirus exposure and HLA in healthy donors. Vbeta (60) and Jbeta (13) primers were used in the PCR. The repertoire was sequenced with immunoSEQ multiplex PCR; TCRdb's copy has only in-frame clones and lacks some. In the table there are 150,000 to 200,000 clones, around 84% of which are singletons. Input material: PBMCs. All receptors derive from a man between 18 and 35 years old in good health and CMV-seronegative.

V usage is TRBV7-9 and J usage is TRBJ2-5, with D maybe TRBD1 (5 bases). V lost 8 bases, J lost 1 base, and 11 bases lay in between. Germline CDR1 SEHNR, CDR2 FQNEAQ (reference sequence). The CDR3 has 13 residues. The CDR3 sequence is CASFTGAQETQYF. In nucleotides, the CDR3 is TGTGCCAGCTTTACAGGCGCCCAAGAGACCCAGTACTTC.

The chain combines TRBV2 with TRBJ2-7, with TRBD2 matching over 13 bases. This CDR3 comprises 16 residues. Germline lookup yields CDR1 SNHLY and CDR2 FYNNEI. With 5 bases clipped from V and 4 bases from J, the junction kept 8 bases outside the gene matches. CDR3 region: CASSQRGTSGMYEQYF. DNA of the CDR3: TGTGCCAGCAGTCAACGGGGGACTAGCGGGATGTACGAGCAGTACTTC. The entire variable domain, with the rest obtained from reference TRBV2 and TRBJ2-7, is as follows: EPEVTQTPSHQVTQMGQEVILRCVPISNHLYFYWYRQILGQKVEFLVSFYNNEISEKSEIFDDQFSVERPDGSNFTLKIRSTKLEDSAMYFCASSQRGTSGMYEQYFGPGTRLTVT.

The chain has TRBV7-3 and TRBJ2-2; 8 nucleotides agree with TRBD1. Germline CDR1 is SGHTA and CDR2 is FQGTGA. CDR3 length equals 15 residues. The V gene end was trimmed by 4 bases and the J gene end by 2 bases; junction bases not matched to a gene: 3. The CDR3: CASSYGTGNTGELFF. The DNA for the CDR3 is TGTGCCAGCAGCTACGGGACAGGCAACACCGGGGAGCTGTTTTTT.

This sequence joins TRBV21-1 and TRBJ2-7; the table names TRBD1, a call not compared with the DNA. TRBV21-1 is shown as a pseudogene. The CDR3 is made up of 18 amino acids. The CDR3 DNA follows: TGTGCCAGCAGCAAAGGGCATCGGGAAGGGACAGACTCCTACGAGCAGTACTTC. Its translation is CASSKGHREGTDSYEQYF.

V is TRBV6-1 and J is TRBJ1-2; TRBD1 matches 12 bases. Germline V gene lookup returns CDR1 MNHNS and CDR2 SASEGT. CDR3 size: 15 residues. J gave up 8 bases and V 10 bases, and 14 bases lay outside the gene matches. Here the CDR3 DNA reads TGTGCCACCCTCTCTCCGGGACAGGGGGCTTTCGGCTACACCTTC. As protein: CATLSPGQGAFGYTF.

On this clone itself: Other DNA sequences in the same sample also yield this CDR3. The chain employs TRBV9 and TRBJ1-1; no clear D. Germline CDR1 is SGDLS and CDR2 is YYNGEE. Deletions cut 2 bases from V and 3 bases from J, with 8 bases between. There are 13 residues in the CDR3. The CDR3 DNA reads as TGTGCCAGCAGCGTGGGTCAGGACACTGAAGCTTTCTTT. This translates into CASSVGQDTEAFF.

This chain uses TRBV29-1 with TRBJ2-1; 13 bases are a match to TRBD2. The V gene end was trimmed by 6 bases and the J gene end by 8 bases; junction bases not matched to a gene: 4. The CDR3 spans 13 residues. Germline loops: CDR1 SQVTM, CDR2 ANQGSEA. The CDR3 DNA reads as TGCAGCGTCCGGACTAGCGGGAGCTATGAGCAGTTCTTC. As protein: CSVRTSGSYEQFF.

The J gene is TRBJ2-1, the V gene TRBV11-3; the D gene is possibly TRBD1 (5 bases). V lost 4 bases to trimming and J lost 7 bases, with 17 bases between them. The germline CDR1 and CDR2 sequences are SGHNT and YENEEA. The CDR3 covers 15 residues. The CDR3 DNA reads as TGTGCCAGCAGCTATGGCGCAGGGTCTCGGAATGAGCAGTTCTTC. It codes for CASSYGAGSRNEQFF. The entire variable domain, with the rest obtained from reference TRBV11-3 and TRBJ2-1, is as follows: EAGVVQSPRYKIIEKKQPVAFWCNPISGHNTLYWYLQNLGQGPELLIRYENEEAVDDSQLPKDRFSAERLKGVDSTLKIQPAELGDSAVYLCASSYGAGSRNEQFFGPGTRLTVL.

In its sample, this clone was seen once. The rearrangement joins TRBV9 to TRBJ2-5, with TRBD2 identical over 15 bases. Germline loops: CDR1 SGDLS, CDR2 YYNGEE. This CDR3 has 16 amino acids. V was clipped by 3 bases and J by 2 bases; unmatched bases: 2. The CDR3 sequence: CASSEGTSGGQETQYF. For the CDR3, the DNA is TGTGCCAGCAGCGAGGGGACTAGCGGGGGGCAAGAGACCCAGTACTTC. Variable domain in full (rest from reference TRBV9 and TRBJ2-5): DSGVTQTPKHLITATGQRVTLRCSPRSGDLSVYWYQQSLDQGLQFLIQYYNGEERAKGNILERFSAQQFPDLHSELNLSSLELGDSALYFCASSEGTSGGQETQYFGPGTRLLVL.